Presented here are 23 T cell receptor beta chains from one specimen sequenced in a study of Ad26.COV2.S vaccination and SARS-CoV-2 variants. Treatment defined: 19 received Ad26.COV2.S at low or high dose, single or two shots; roughly five received placebo; per-sample allocation not given. It was on day 63 after the first vaccine or placebo injection that samples were taken. Sequenced by immunoSEQ multiplex PCR; TCRdb stores in-frame clones only, minus some. The sample holds about 250,000 clones, approximately 87% seen once. The input for sequencing was peripheral blood, taken in a trial of Ad26.COV2.S vaccine versus placebo. Receptors originate from a person between 18 and 59 years old who received the Ad26.COV2.S COVID-19 vaccine or a placebo.

The rearrangement joins TRBV3-1 (or the pseudogene TRBV3-2) to TRBJ2-5, with TRBD2 matching 9 bases. V dropped 8 bases and J dropped 2; count of bases not matched to a gene: 9. CDR1 is LGHDT and CDR2 is YNNKEL in the germline V gene (reference sequence). The CDR3 is 15 amino acids. This CDR3 is CASVLAGGHQETQYF. Written as DNA, the CDR3 is TGTGCCAGCGTGCTGGCGGGAGGGCATCAAGAGACCCAGTACTTC.

The count of this clone is one. The chain uses TRBV3-1 (or the pseudogene TRBV3-2) and TRBJ2-4; D is unresolved. V was shortened by 4 bases and J by 6 bases, with 16 bases between the two germline ends. Germline CDR1 LGHDT, CDR2 YNNKEL (reference sequence). The CDR3 totals 15 residues. CDR3: CASSPDEDWRNIQYF. The CDR3 DNA reads as TGTGCCAGCAGCCCAGATGAGGATTGGAGAAACATTCAGTACTTC.

This chain joins TRBV6-1 and TRBJ2-2; 8 bases match TRBD1. The CDR3 has 16 residues. The V gene end was trimmed by 4 bases and the J gene end by 6 bases; junction bases not matched to a gene: 10. The V gene's germline CDR1 is MNHNS and CDR2 SASEGT. This chain's CDR3 is CASSAPRTGKPGELFF. CDR3 in DNA: TGTGCCAGCAGTGCCCCTAGGACAGGGAAGCCCGGGGAGCTGTTTTTT.

The rearrangement uses TRBV7-2 and TRBJ2-1; possibly TRBD1 for D (6 bases). With 6 bases removed from V and 2 bases from J, the gap between germline ends came to 14 bases. The CDR3 runs 15 residues. Germline CDR1 SGHTA, CDR2 FQGNSA. CDR3 in amino acids: CASSMTGQTYNEQFF. The CDR3 DNA follows: TGTGCCAGCAGTATGACAGGCCAAACCTACAATGAGCAGTTCTTC.

The chain uses TRBV6-2 or TRBV6-3 and TRBJ1-2, with 8 nucleotides matching TRBD1. This CDR3 region has 13 residues. V trimming: 6 bases; J trimming: 7 bases; junction bases outside the gene matches: 7. Germline CDR1 MNHEY, CDR2 SVGEGT. The CDR3 DNA reads TGTGCCAGCAGCCGCGACAGGGGTTCTGGCTACACCTTC. It is translated as CASSRDRGSGYTF.

This chain joins TRBV4-2 and TRBJ2-3, with D uncertain. V was shortened by 1 base and J by 5 bases, with 1 base between the two germline ends. CDR3 size: 11 residues. Germline CDR1 is LGHNA and CDR2 is YNFKEQ. CDR3 sequence (DNA): TGTGCCAGCAGCCAAGGAGATACGCAGTATTTT. Translation: CASSQGDTQYF.

This clone was detected once. This rearrangement joins TRBV19 to TRBJ1-5; D is uncertain. Trimming cost V 9 bases and J 3 bases, with 15 bases left between them. The CDR3 consists of 14 residues. Germline loops: CDR1 LNHDA, CDR2 SQIVND (reference sequence). In DNA, the CDR3 is TGTGCCAGCCGCCCTCAGGTTAACAATCAGCCCCAGCATTTT. Translating it yields CASRPQVNNQPQHF.

The CDR3 spells CASNPRVGGAPEAFF. In DNA, the CDR3 is TGTGCCAGTAATCCAAGGGTCGGGGGGGCCCCTGAAGCTTTCTTT. J is TRBJ1-1 and V is TRBV19; perhaps TRBD1 as D (6 bases). Germline V CDR1 and CDR2: LNHDA, SQIVND (reference sequence). The CDR3 is made up of 15 amino acids. The germline V and J ends were trimmed by 7 bases and 6 bases, with 21 bases remaining between them.

The chain recombines TRBV3-1 (or the pseudogene TRBV3-2) with TRBJ2-1; D might be TRBD2 (6 bases). The CDR3 has 16 residues. The V end lost 3 bases, the J end lost 1 base, and 13 bases lay between the germline ends. Germline values: CDR1 LGHDT, CDR2 YNNKEL (reference sequence). CDR3 nucleotide sequence: TGTGCCAGCAGCCATTTTGGCGGGAAGTCCTACAATGAGCAGTTCTTC. It translates to CASSHFGGKSYNEQFF.

The CDR3 sequence: CASSLEPGSGNQPQHF. In DNA, the CDR3 is TGTGCCAGCAGCTTAGAGCCAGGATCAGGCAATCAGCCCCAGCATTTT. This chain joins TRBV7-2 and TRBJ1-5; D not resolved. The CDR3 runs to 16 residues. Germline assignment: CDR1 SGHTA and CDR2 FQGNSA. Trimming stripped 1 base from V and 2 bases from J, with 12 bases between.

The CDR3 bases are TGTGCCAGTAGTATGACAGGGGGTTCTACTAATGAAAAACTGTTTTTT. It yields the protein CASSMTGGSTNEKLFF. The gene calls are TRBV19 and TRBJ1-4; 9 nucleotides line up with TRBD1. V trimming: 3 bases; J trimming: 2 bases; junction bases outside the gene matches: 4. Per germline, CDR1 LNHDA and CDR2 SQIVND (reference sequence). This CDR3 has 16 amino acids.

The chain employs TRBV30 and TRBJ1-2, with D perhaps TRBD1 (5 bases). CDR3 length: 13 amino acids. Germline CDR1 is GTSNPN and CDR2 is SVGIG (reference sequence). Trimming stripped 3 bases from V and 7 bases from J, with 15 bases between. CDR3 coding DNA: TGTGCCTGGAGCGGGGGGTCGAATAGTGGCTACACCTTC. Amino acids: CAWSGGSNSGYTF.

The chain carries TRBV15 and TRBJ2-7, with 11 bases matching TRBD1. With 8 bases clipped from V and 0 bases from J, the junction kept 9 bases outside the gene matches. This CDR3 is 16 amino acids long. Per the germline V gene, CDR1 is LNHNV and CDR2 is YYDKDF (reference sequence). The CDR3 reads CATAGTGTGGSYEQYF. The CDR3 coding sequence is TGTGCCACCGCGGGGACCGGGACAGGGGGCTCCTACGAGCAGTACTTC. Together with reference TRBV15 and TRBJ2-7, the CDR3 gives the full variable domain: DAMVIQNPRYQVTQFGKPVTLSCSQTLNHNVMYWYQQKSSQAPKLLFHYYDKDFNNEADTPDNFQSRRPNTSFCFLDIRSPGLGDTAMYLCATAGTGTGGSYEQYFGPGTRLTVT.

The chain has TRBV7-3 and TRBJ1-1; 8 nucleotides align to TRBD1. J gave up 7 bases and V 4 bases, and 5 bases lay outside the gene matches. This CDR3 is 13 amino acids long. CDR1 SGHTA and CDR2 FQGTGA come from the germline V gene. CDR3 region: CASSSDRGGEAFF. In DNA form, the CDR3 reads TGTGCCAGCAGCTCCGACAGGGGCGGTGAAGCTTTCTTT.

This sequence joins TRBV29-1 and TRBJ1-1; possible D gene TRBD1, 6 bases. V lost 7 bases and J 7 bases, leaving 22 bases between the germline ends. CDR1 is SQVTM and CDR2 is ANQGSEA in the germline V gene. CDR3 length equals 14 residues. The DNA of the CDR3 is TGCAGCGCAACCGGGACACCAGAACATTTTGAAGCTTTCTTT. It is translated as CSATGTPEHFEAFF.

This chain links TRBV12-5 with TRBJ1-1; 8 nucleotides agree with TRBD1. Germline CDR1 is LGHNT and CDR2 is FRNRAP. The J segment lost 0 bases and the V segment lost 1 base, leaving 7 bases of the junction unmatched. There are 17 residues in the CDR3. Here the CDR3 reads CASGLAQKTGVNTEAFF. The CDR3 DNA is TGTGCTAGTGGTTTGGCCCAGAAGACAGGGGTGAACACTGAAGCTTTCTTT.

The V call is TRBV7-9, the J call TRBJ1-4; 8 bases match TRBD1. With 1 base clipped from V and 5 bases from J, the junction kept 15 bases outside the gene matches. CDR1 is SEHNR and CDR2 is FQNEAQ in the germline V gene (reference sequence). This CDR3 is 19 amino acids long. The CDR3 here is CASSLEVRQGALENEKLFF. The CDR3, as DNA: TGTGCCAGCAGCTTAGAAGTGCGCCAGGGGGCCCTAGAAAATGAAAAACTGTTTTTT.

V and J are TRBV6-2 or TRBV6-3 and TRBJ2-2; D is possibly TRBD1 (6 bases). This CDR3 comprises 13 residues. V lost 6 bases and J 13 bases, leaving 18 bases between the germline ends. Germline-derived CDR1 and CDR2 are MNHEY and SVGEGT. Here the CDR3 reads CASSPLRGLMLFF. As DNA, the CDR3 is TGTGCCAGCAGCCCCCTCAGGGGCCTAATGCTGTTTTTT.

This chain joins TRBV27 and TRBJ1-1; 7 bases map to TRBD1. Germline V gene sequence: CDR1 MNHEY, CDR2 SMNVEV (reference sequence). V lost 4 bases and J lost 5; bases outside the gene matches: 13. The CDR3 loop spans 16 amino acids. In DNA, the CDR3 is TGTGCCAGCAGTTCAGGGGGTCTGGGCGGTAGAACTGAAGCTTTCTTT. Protein: CASSSGGLGGRTEAFF.

The V call is TRBV19, the J call TRBJ2-3; D not resolved. From germline, CDR1 is LNHDA and CDR2 SQIVND (reference sequence). The CDR3 runs to 13 residues. V was clipped by 10 bases and J by 2 bases, with 13 bases between them. The CDR3, as DNA: TGTGCCACCCTGGACCACTACACAGATACGCAGTATTTT. Encoded protein: CATLDHYTDTQYF. Filled out from reference TRBV19 and TRBJ2-3, the complete variable domain reads DGGITQSPKYLFRKEGQNVTLSCEQNLNHDAMYWYRQDPGQGLRLIYYSQIVNDFQKGDIAEGYSVSREKKESFPLTVTSAQKNPTAFYLCATLDHYTDTQYFGPGTRLTVL.

The sample holds a few counts of this clone. V and J are TRBV6-2 or TRBV6-3 and TRBJ2-7; TRBD2 matches 13 bases. The CDR3 has 17 residues. J lost 7 bases, V lost 5 bases, and 14 bases had no gene match. In germline, CDR1 is MNHEY, CDR2 SVGEGT. The CDR3 DNA reads TGTGCCAGCAGTGAGACTAGCGGGGGGACCATCAGGGCGGAGCAGTACTTC. This gives the protein CASSETSGGTIRAEQYF.

This sequence joins TRBV5-4 and TRBJ1-2, with TRBD1 identical over 8 bases. Looked up from germline, CDR1 is SGHNT and CDR2 is YYREEE (reference sequence). V shed 2 bases and J 4 bases; nucleotides not matched to a gene: 7. This CDR3 has 15 residues. The CDR3 coding sequence is TGTGCCAGCAGCTTTGGACAGGGTGGGATCTATGGCTACACCTTC. Its protein is CASSFGQGGIYGYTF.

This rearrangement joins TRBV5-1 to TRBJ1-2, with a weak D call TRBD1 (6 bases). Germline CDR1 is SGHRS and CDR2 is YFSETQ. This CDR3 spans 15 amino acids. V lost 5 bases to trimming and J lost 3 bases, with 17 bases between them. In DNA form, the CDR3 reads TGCGCCAGCAGGGACAGTCCCGGGTTGGACTATGGCTACACCTTC. The encoded protein is CASRDSPGLDYGYTF.